A selection of T cell receptor beta chains follows, all from one sample in a study of blood T cells in healthy people across ages. TCRdb recomputed calls from the 5' RACE reads with MiXCR, one row per CDR3 protein. This repertoire shows approximately 800,000 distinct CDR3 sequences, 35% to 40% found once; its top ten account for 10% to 15%. The sequencing input was blood. The receptors come from a man in his late teens or twenties in good health. Each CDR3 is given with its conserved first and last residue. A D gene is named only where the DNA matches it firmly. Size tells how often a clone was seen (once, few, many) or the class of an expanded clone, and some rows leave it out.

j_gene	d_gene	abundance	v_gene	CDR3aa	CDR3nt
TRBJ1-5	.	.	TRBV25-1	CASGVTGSNQPQHF	TGTGCCAGCGGTGTCACAGGTAGCAATCAGCCCCAGCATTTT
TRBJ2-5	TRBD1	.	TRBV29-1	CSAGQGTETQYF	TGCAGCGCTGGACAGGGTACAGAGACCCAGTACTTC
TRBJ1-4	.	.	TRBV20-1	CSARDGWDNEKLFF	TGCAGTGCTAGAGATGGGTGGGATAATGAAAAACTGTTTTTT
TRBJ2-7	TRBD1	few	TRBV7-6	CASSLSPGTGGKYEQYF	TGTGCCAGCAGCTTATCCCCCGGGACAGGGGGTAAGTACGAGCAGTACTTC
TRBJ2-3	TRBD2	many	TRBV20-1	CSARPSGRPTDTQYF	TGCAGTGCTAGACCTAGCGGGAGACCCACAGATACGCAGTATTTT
TRBJ2-3	.	many	TRBV10-2	CASSDSPDTQYF	TGCGCCAGCAGTGACTCGCCAGATACGCAGTATTTT
TRBJ1-6	TRBD1	.	TRBV5-1	CASSWDQGDRTYNSPLHF	TGCGCCAGCAGCTGGGACCAGGGGGATCGAACCTATAATTCACCCCTCCACTTT
TRBJ2-3	TRBD2	few	TRBV18	CASSTLRSGGGDTQYF	TGTGCCAGCTCAACGCTACGTAGCGGGGGAGGAGATACGCAGTATTTT
TRBJ1-1	.	few	TRBV7-2	CASSLLWEMNTEAFF	TGTGCCAGCAGCTTATTATGGGAGATGAACACTGAAGCTTTCTTT
TRBJ1-5	.	few	TRBV24-1	CATSDMISNQPQHF	TGTGCCACCAGTGATATGATAAGCAATCAGCCCCAGCATTTT
TRBJ2-3	.	once	TRBV12-3/TRBV12-4	CASSLRGTSDTQYF	TGTGCCAGCAGTCTGCGAGGTACGTCAGATACGCAGTATTTT
TRBJ2-5	TRBD1	few	TRBV5-5	CASSLAGTGGLNEQYF	TGTGCCAGCAGCTTGGCCGGGACAGGGGGCTTAAATGAGCAGTACTTC
TRBJ2-5	TRBD2	.	TRBV12-3/TRBV12-4	CASTVTSGKSYNEQYF	TGTGCCAGCACCGTGACTAGCGGGAAGTCCTACAATGAGCAGTACTTC
TRBJ2-7	TRBD2	.	TRBV6-5	CASSYFGGNEQYF	TGTGCCAGCAGTTACTTCGGGGGGAATGAGCAGTACTTC
TRBJ2-1	.	.	TRBV29-1	CSALHPYNEQFF	TGCAGCGCCTTACACCCCTACAATGAGCAGTTCTTC
TRBJ1-1	TRBD1	.	TRBV5-1	CASSPYWTGQTEAFF	TGCGCCAGCAGCCCCTATTGGACAGGACAAACTGAAGCTTTCTTT
TRBJ1-2	.	.	TRBV4-2	CASSQETAGTNYGYTF	TGTGCCAGCAGCCAAGAAACGGCCGGCACCAATTATGGCTACACCTTC
TRBJ2-1	.	many	TRBV15	CATISSYNEQFF	TGTGCCACCATTAGCTCCTACAATGAGCAGTTCTTC
TRBJ2-7	TRBD1	few	TRBV20-1	CSAGQGSYEQYF	TGCAGTGCCGGACAGGGTTCCTACGAGCAGTACTTC
TRBJ1-1	.	once	TRBV9	CASSPLSRVMGANTEAFF	TGTGCCAGCAGCCCCCTTTCTCGGGTTATGGGGGCGAACACTGAAGCTTTCTTT
TRBJ1-4	TRBD1	.	TRBV7-2	CASSLGQGAKEKLFF	TGTGCCAGCAGCCTAGGTCAGGGGGCGAAGGAAAAACTGTTTTTT
TRBJ1-1	.	few	TRBV6-6	CASSSSRAVVQAFF	TGTGCCAGCAGCTCATCAAGGGCAGTCGTTCAAGCTTTCTTT
TRBJ1-4	.	.	TRBV4-1	CASSQDGQFNEKLFF	TGCGCCAGCAGCCAAGATGGGCAGTTTAATGAAAAACTGTTTTTT
TRBJ1-2	.	few	TRBV6-5	CASSYSLFAGRQNYGYTF	TGTGCCAGCAGTTACTCGCTCTTTGCCGGACGGCAGAACTATGGCTACACCTTC
TRBJ1-2	.	.	TRBV2	CASSEPLGGGYTF	TGTGCCAGCAGTGAGCCATTGGGGGGGGGCTACACCTTC
TRBJ1-2	.	many	TRBV30	CAWSVQRFGYTF	TGTGCCTGGAGTGTACAAAGGTTTGGCTACACCTTC